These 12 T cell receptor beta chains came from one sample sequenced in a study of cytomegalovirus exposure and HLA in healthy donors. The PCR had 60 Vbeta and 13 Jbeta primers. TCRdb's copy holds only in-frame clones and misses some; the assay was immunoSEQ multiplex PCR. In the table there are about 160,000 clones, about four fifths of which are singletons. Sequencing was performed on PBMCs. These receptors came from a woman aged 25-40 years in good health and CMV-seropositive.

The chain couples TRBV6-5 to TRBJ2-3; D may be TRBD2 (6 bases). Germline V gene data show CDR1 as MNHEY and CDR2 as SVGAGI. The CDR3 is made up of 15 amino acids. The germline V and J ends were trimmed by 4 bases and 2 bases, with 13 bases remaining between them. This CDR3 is CASSSARRDTDTQYF. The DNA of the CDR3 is TGTGCCAGCAGTTCAGCTCGGCGGGACACAGATACGCAGTATTTT.

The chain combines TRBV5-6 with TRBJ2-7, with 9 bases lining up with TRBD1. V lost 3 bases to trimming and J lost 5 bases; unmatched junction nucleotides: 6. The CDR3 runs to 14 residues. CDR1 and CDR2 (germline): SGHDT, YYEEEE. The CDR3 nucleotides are TGTGCCAGCAGCTCTGTGGACAGGGGACACGAGCAGTACTTC. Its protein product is CASSSVDRGHEQYF. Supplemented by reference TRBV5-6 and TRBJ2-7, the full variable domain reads DAGVTQSPTHLIKTRGQQVTLRCSPKSGHDTVSWYQQALGQGPQFIFQYYEEEERQRGNFPDRFSGHQFPNYSSELNVNALLLGDSALYLCASSSVDRGHEQYFGPGTRLTVT.

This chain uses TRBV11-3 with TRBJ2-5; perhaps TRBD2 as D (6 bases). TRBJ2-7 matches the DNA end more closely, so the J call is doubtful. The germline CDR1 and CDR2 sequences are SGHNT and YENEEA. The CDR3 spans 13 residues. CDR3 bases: TGTGCCAGCAGCCGGGACTCCGGGTACGAGCAGTACTTC. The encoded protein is CASSRDSGYEQYF.

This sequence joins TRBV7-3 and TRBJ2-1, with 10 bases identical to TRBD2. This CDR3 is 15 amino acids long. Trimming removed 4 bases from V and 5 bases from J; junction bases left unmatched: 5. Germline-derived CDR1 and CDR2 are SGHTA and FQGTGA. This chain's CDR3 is CASSSAGGSHNEQFF. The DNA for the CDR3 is TGTGCCAGCAGCTCAGCGGGGGGGTCCCACAATGAGCAGTTCTTC.

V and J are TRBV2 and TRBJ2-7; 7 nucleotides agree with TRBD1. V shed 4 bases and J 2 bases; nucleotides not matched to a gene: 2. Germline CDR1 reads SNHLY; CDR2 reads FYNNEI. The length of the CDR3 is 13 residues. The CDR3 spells CASSGQGAYEQYF. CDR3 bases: TGTGCCAGCAGTGGACAGGGAGCCTACGAGCAGTACTTC.

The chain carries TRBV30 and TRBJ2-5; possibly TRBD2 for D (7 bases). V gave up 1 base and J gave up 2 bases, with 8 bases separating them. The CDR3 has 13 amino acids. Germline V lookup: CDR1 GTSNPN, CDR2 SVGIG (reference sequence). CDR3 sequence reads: CAWSEGGQETQYF. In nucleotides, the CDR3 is TGTGCCTGGAGTGAGGGGGGGCAAGAGACCCAGTACTTC.

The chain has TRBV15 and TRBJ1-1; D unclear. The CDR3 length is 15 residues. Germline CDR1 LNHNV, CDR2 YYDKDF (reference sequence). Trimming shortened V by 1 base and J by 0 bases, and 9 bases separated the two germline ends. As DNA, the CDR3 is TGTGCCACCAGCAGAGGGACGGACTTGAACACTGAAGCTTTCTTT. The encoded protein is CATSRGTDLNTEAFF. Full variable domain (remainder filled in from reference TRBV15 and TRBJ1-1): DAMVIQNPRYQVTQFGKPVTLSCSQTLNHNVMYWYQQKSSQAPKLLFHYYDKDFNNEADTPDNFQSRRPNTSFCFLDIRSPGLGDTAMYLCATSRGTDLNTEAFFGQGTRLTVV.

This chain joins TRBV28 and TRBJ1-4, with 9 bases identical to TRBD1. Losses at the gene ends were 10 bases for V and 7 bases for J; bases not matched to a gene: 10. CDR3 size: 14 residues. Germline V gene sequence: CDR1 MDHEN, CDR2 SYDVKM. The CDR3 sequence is CATTHGTGSEKLFF. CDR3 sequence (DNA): TGTGCCACCACCCACGGGACAGGGTCTGAAAAACTGTTTTTT.

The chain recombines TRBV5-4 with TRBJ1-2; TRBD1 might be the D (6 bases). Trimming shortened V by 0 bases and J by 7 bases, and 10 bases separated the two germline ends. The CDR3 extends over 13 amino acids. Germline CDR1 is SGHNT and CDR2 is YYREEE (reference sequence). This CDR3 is CASSLDRDGGYTF. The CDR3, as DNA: TGTGCCAGCAGCTTGGACAGGGACGGTGGCTACACCTTC.

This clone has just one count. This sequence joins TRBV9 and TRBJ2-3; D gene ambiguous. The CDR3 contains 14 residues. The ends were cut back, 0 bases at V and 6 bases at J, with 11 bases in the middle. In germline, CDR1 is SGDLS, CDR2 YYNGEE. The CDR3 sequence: CASSVAHAPDTQYF. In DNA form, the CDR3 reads TGTGCCAGCAGCGTAGCCCACGCGCCCGATACGCAGTATTTT.

The CDR3 region is CASSRTTGLGTDTQYF. CDR3 in DNA: TGTGCCAGTAGCCGAACGACAGGGTTGGGCACAGATACGCAGTATTTT. The chain links TRBV19 to TRBJ2-3; 7 nucleotides agree with TRBD1. The CDR3 is made up of 16 amino acids. V dropped 6 bases and J dropped 1; count of bases not matched to a gene: 10. Germline V lookup: CDR1 LNHDA, CDR2 SQIVND (reference sequence).

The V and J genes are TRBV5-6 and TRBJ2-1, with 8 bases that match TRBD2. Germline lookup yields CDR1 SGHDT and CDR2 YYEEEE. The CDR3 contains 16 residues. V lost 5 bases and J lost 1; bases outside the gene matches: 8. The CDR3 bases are TGTGCCAGCAGTCGGACTAGCCAAGTTTCCTACAATGAGCAGTTCTTC. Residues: CASSRTSQVSYNEQFF.